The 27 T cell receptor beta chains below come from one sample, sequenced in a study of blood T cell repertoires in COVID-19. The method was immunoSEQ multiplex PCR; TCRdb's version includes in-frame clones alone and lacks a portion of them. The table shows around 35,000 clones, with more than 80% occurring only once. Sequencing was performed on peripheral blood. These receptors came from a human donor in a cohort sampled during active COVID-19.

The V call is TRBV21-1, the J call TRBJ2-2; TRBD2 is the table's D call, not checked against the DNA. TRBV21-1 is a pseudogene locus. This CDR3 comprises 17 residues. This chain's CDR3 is CASSKGQNGLTEGELFF. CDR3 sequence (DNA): TGTGCCAGCAGCAAAGGCCAAAATGGACTAACTGAAGGGGAGCTGTTTTTT.

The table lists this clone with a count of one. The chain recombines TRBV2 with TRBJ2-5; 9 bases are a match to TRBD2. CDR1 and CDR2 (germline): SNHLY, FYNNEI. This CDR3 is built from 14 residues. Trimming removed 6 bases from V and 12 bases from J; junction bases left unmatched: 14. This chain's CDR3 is CASSSIRAGGTEYF. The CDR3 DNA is TGTGCCAGCAGCTCGATTCGGGCGGGGGGGACTGAGTACTTC.

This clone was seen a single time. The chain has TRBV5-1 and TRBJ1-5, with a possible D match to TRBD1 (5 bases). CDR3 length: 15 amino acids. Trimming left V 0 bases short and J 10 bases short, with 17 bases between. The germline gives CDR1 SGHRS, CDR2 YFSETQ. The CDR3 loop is CASSLDGQGRFPQHF. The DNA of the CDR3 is TGCGCCAGCAGCTTGGATGGTCAGGGTCGTTTCCCCCAGCATTTT.

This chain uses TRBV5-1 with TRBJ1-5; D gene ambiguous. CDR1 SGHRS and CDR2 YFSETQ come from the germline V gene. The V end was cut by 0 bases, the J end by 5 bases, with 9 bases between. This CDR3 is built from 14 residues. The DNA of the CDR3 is TGCGCCAGCAGCTTGGACGCTAATGATCAGCCCCAGCATTTT. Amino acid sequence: CASSLDANDQPQHF.

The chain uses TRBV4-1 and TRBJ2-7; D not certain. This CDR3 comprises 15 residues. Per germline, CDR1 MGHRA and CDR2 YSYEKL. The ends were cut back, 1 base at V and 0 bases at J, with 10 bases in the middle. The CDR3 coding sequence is TGCGCCAGCAGCCAAGTTGCGGCGTACTCCTACGAGCAGTACTTC. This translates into CASSQVAAYSYEQYF.

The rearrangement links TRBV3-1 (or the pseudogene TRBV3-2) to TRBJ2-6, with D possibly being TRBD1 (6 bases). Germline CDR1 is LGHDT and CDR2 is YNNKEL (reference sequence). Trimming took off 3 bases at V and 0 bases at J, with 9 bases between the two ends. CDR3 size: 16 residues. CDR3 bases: TGTGCCAGCAGCCACCGGGACAACTCTGGGGCCAACGTCCTGACTTTC. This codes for CASSHRDNSGANVLTF.

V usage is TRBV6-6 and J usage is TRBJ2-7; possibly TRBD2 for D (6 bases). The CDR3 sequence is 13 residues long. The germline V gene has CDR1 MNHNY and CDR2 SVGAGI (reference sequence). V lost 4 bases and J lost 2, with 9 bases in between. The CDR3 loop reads CASSFPGAYEQYF. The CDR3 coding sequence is TGTGCCAGCAGTTTTCCGGGGGCCTACGAGCAGTACTTC.

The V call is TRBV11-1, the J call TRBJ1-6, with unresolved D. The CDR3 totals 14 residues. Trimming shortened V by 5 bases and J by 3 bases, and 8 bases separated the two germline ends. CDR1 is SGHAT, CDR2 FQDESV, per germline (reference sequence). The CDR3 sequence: CASSVQDYNSPLHF. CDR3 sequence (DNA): TGTGCCAGCAGCGTCCAGGACTATAATTCACCCCTCCACTTT.

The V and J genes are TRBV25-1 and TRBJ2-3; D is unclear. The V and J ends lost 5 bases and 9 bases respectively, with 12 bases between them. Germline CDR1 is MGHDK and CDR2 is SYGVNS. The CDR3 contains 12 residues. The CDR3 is CASSSPAETQYF. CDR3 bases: TGTGCCAGCAGTTCCCCCGCCGAGACGCAGTATTTT. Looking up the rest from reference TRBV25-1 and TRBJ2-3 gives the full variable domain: EADIYQTPRYLVIGTGKKITLECSQTMGHDKMYWYQQDPGMELHLIHYSYGVNSTEKGDLSSESTVSRIRTEHFPLTLESARPSHTSQYLCASSSPAETQYFGPGTRLTVL.

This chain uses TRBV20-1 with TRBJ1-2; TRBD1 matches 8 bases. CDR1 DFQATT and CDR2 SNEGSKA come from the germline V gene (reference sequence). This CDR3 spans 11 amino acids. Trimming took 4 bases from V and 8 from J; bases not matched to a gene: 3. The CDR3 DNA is TGCAGTGCTATGGGACAGGCCGGCTACACCTTC. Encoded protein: CSAMGQAGYTF.

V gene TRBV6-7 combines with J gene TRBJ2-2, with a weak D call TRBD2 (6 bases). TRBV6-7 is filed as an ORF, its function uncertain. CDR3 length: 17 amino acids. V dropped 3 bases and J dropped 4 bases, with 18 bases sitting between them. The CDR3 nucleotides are TGTGCCAGCAGTTATCCAGTGGCGGGAAGGGGCACCGGGGAGCTGTTTTTT. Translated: CASSYPVAGRGTGELFF.

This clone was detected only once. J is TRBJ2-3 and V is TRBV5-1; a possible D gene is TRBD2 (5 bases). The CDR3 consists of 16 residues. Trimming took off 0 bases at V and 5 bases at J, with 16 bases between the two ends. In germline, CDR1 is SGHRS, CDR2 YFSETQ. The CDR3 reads CASSLDPSPAGDTQYF. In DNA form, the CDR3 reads TGCGCCAGCAGCTTGGATCCGTCTCCCGCGGGAGATACGCAGTATTTT.

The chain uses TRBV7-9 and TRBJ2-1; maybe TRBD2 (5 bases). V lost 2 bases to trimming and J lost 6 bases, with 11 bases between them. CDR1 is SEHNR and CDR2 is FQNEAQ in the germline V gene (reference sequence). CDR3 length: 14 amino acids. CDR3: CASSLRGILNEQFF. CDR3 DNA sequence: TGTGCCAGCAGCTTACGGGGAATCCTCAATGAGCAGTTCTTC.

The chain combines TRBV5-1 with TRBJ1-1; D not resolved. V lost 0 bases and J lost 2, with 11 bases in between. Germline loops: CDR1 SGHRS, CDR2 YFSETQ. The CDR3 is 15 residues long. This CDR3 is CASSLDSTTNTEAFF. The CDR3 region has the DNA TGCGCCAGCAGCTTGGACAGCACCACCAACACTGAAGCTTTCTTT.

CDR3 residues: CASSVPAGPNTEAFF. In nucleotides, the CDR3 is TGTGCCAGTAGTGTCCCCGCAGGGCCGAACACTGAAGCTTTCTTT. This sequence joins TRBV19 and TRBJ1-1; weak D call: TRBD1 (5 bases). This CDR3 contains 15 residues. Germline V gene lookup returns CDR1 LNHDA and CDR2 SQIVND (reference sequence). Trimming left V 5 bases short and J 1 base short, with 14 bases between.

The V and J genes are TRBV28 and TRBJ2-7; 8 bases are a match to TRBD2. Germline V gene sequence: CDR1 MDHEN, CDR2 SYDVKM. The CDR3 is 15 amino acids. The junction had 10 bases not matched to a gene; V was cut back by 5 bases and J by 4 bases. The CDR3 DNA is TGTGCCAGCAGTGAAGACTTAGCGGGAAGATACGAGCAGTACTTC. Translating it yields CASSEDLAGRYEQYF.

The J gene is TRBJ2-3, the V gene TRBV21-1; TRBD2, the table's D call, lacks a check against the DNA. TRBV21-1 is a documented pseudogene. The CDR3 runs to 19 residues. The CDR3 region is CASSKEGVSASGSADTQYF. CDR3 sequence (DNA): TGTGCCAGCAGCAAAGAGGGGGTAAGTGCTAGCGGGAGTGCAGATACGCAGTATTTT.

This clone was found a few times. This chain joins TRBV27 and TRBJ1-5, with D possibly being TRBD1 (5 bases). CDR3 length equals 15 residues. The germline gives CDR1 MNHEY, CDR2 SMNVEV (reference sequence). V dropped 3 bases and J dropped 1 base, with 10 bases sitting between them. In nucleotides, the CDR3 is TGTGCCAGCAGTTTCAGACAGACGAGCAATCAGCCCCAGCATTTT. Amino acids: CASSFRQTSNQPQHF.

The CDR3 region has the DNA TGTGCCAGCATCCTACGGACAGGGGGCGCGACTTATGGCTACACCTTC. Residues: CASILRTGGATYGYTF. The chain couples TRBV7-9 to TRBJ1-2; TRBD1 matches 11 bases. Germline loops: CDR1 SEHNR, CDR2 FQNEAQ (reference sequence). V trimming: 7 bases; J trimming: 5 bases; junction bases outside the gene matches: 12. This CDR3 spans 16 amino acids.

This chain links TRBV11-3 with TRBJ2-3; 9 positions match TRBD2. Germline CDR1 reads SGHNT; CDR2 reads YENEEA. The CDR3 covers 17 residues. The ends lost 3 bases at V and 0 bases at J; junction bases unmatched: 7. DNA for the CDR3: TGTGCCAGCAGCTTTTTCGCGGGGGGGAGTAGCACAGATACGCAGTATTTT. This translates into CASSFFAGGSSTDTQYF.

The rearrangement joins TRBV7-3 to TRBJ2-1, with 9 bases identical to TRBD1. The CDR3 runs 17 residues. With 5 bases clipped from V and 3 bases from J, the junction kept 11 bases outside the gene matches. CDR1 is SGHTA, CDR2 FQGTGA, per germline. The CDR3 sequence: CASSPTGDRDYYNEQFF. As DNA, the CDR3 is TGTGCCAGCAGCCCCACGGGGGACAGGGACTACTACAATGAGCAGTTCTTC.

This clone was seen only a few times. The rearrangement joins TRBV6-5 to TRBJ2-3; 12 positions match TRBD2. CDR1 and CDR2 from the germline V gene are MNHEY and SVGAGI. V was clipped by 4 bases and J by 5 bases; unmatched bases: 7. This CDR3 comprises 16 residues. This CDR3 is CASSWSGLAGLDTQYF. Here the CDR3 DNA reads TGTGCCAGCAGTTGGTCGGGACTAGCGGGTCTAGATACGCAGTATTTT.

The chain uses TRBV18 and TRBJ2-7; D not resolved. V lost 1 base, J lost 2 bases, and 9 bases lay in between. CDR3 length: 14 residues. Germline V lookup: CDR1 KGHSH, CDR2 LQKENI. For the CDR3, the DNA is TGTGCCAGCTCACCACAGAACTCCGCCTACGAGCAGTACTTC. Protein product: CASSPQNSAYEQYF.

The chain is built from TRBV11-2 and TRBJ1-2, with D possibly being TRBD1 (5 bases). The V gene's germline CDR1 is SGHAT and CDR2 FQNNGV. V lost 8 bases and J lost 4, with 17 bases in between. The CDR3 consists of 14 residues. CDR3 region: CASALGGSAYGYTF. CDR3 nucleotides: TGTGCCAGCGCCCTCGGGGGGTCGGCCTATGGCTACACCTTC.

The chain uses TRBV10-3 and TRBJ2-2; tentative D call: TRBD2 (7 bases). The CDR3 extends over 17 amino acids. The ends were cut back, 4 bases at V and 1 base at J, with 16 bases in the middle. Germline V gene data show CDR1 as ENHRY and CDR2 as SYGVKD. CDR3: CAISGGGGGLNTGELFF. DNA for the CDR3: TGTGCCATCAGTGGGGGGGGCGGCGGCTTGAACACCGGGGAGCTGTTTTTT.

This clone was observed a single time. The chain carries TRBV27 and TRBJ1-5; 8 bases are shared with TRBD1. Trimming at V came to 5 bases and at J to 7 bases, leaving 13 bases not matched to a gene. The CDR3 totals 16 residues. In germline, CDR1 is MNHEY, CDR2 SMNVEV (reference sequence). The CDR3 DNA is TGTGCCAGCAGTCCCCGCCGAATACAGGGGGACCAGCCCCAGCATTTT. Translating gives CASSPRRIQGDQPQHF.

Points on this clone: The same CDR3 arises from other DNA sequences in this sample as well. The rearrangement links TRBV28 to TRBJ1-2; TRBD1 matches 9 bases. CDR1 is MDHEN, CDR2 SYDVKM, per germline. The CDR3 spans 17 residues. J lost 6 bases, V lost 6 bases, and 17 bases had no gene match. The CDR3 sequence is CASSESLTGGGGNGYTF. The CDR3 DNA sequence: TGTGCCAGCAGCGAAAGCCTAACAGGGGGCGGGGGGAATGGCTACACCTTC.